The clone carrying this T cell receptor (beta chain) was counted a few times. Its matching antigen is unknown. Rearranged V-D-J TRB sequences were amplified with a mixed TRB-A/B primer pool. TCRdb re-derived calls from the multiplex PCR reads in MiXCR, one entry per CDR3 protein. This sample has about 7,400 distinct CDR3 sequences; 40% occur once, and the top ten carry 15%. The record originates from a study of T cell repertoires in aging, cancer and after chemotherapy. Study details: Clear clonal overlap appeared across healthy donor samples taken over several months to years.

The V segment lost 6 bases and the J segment 4 bases; nucleotides outside the gene matches: 6. The CDR3 contains 14 residues. Whole-study results and caveats: In healthy donors, age-related TCR diversity loss mainly reflected lost richness. In each cancer cohort, median generation probability increased across chemotherapy, suggesting thymic output rebounded. Age-matched healthy donors had significantly more diverse, less clonal blood TCR repertoires than untreated cancer patients.

The template was genomic DNA from peripheral blood, not RNA. This chain connects TRBV12-3 or TRBV12-4 to TRBJ2-5; 9 bases are a match to TRBD2. The sequenced material came from blood. This receptor was taken from a human donor in good health. CDR3 sequence reads: CASSYYSGGETQYF. The CDR3 coding sequence is TGTGCCAGCAGCTATTATAGCGGGGGAGAGACCCAGTACTTC.